This T cell receptor beta chain was retrieved from a study of vaccination and CD4 T cells after COVID-19 (dated by TCRdb to the early 2020s). In the study overall: In the convalescent cohort there were six males and four females, among whom were two Hispanic individuals, seven Caucasians, two Asians and one multiracial person. Two doses of either the Pfizer-BioNTech BNT162b2 vaccine (n=8) or the Moderna mRNA-1273 vaccine (n=2) were administered to participants. Post-COVID blood samples were collected from convalescent patients a median of approximately 100 days after diagnosis, with a range of about 35 to 180 days. Post-vaccine blood samples were collected a median of about 72 days after the second vaccine dose, ranging from about 12 to 250 days. Culture stimuli were overlapping spike peptide pools from SARS-CoV-2 and from the common cold coronaviruses HCoV-NL63, HCoV-OC43 and HCoV-229E. Control cultures used a CEFX viral epitope pool as positive control, an HIV-1 Nef peptide pool as negative control, or no peptide. In over 8 COVID-19 convalescent patients and 4 infection-naive healthy vaccine recipients, the spike-specific CD4+ TCR repertoire before mRNA vaccination was compared with the repertoire after mRNA vaccination. An earlier paper using these donors assessed, at the TCR clonotype level, memory CD4+ T cell crossreactivity between SARS-CoV-2 and common cold coronavirus spike proteins.

The CDR3, cysteine through phenylalanine, is 12 amino acids long. Only the CDR3 part of the read is kept: 36 bases, read in frame from the first base. CDR1 and CDR2 are drawn from the germline V gene: MNHNS, SASEGT. This sample's treatment or condition label indicates: approximately nine-day PBMC culture with coronavirus spike peptide pools or control peptides (ViraFEST assay). CD4+ T cells from unexposed donors were collected before the COVID-19 pandemic (2011-2018). The ViraFEST assay was used in the study, in which antigen-specific T cells were expanded with peptide pools and expanded clonotypes were subsequently identified by TCR sequencing. Each well held about 1.8 million PBMCs cultured with around 9 ug/ml peptide pools in IMDM containing around 5% human AB serum and 7.5 to 10 IU/ml IL-2. On days 3 and 7, half of the culture medium was replaced with fresh IL-2-containing medium. After nine to eleven days of culture, CD4+ T cells were isolated by negative selection with the EasySep CD4+ T cell isolation kit. Unexposed donor CD4+ T cells were tested for reactivity to SARS-CoV-2 S and N and four common cold coronavirus spike pools, as cell number allowed. Ficoll-Paque Plus gradient centrifugation was used to isolate PBMCs from whole blood, and the isolated PBMCs were then either used fresh or cryopreserved at -140C. In general, triplicate wells were set up for every culture condition. The leukapheresis product for the unexposed donors was obtained through commercial purchase.

Overall study outcomes, separate from this receptor: The median number of SARS-CoV-2-reactive clonotypes rose from approximately 20 after infection to around 40 after vaccination, but the change was not significant. The number of convalescent patients in the study was relatively small, and the study did not examine early timepoints following natural infection. Of the vaccine-specific clones in convalescent patients, 304 of 307, or nearly all, reacted only to SARS-CoV-2 spike and did not cross-react with common cold coronaviruses. Among the post-vaccine SARS-CoV-2-reactive clones in convalescent patients, a median approximately 90% showed up only after vaccination, which suggests vaccine-specific priming.

Receptor libraries were prepared by PCR. At the Johns Hopkins FTIC core, DNA from the cultured CD4+ T cells underwent TCR sequencing with the Oncomine TCR Beta short-read assay. Genomic DNA was extracted from the cultured CD4+ T cells with the QIAamp micro DNA kit. Oncomine TCR Beta libraries made from cultured CD4+ T cells were pooled using unique dual indexes and sequenced on an Illumina iSeq 100. As for how the authors treated the data: Non-productive sequences were removed, and CDR3s not starting with C, not ending with F or W, or shorter than 7 amino acids were discarded. Antigen-specific clonotypes were identified using the MANAFEST web application through comparison of peptide-stimulated wells with reference and other culture wells. An FDR below 0.05, an odds ratio above 5, and a productive frequency above 0.1% in at least two of three replicate wells were required for clones to be considered positive. Clonotypes that were significantly expanded in both SARS-CoV-2 spike wells and at least one common cold coronavirus spike condition were defined as cross-reactive. CDR3 homology was assessed with Levenshtein distances (stringdist) and unrooted phylogenetic trees (ape) in R version 3.6.1. TCRdb reprocessed the public reads (quality trimming at Q25 with fastp, clone calling with MiXCR) and kept in-frame beta chains. Rows with one shared CDR3 protein collapse into an entry with the most common genes and DNA. In this record, the V and J calls reflect TCRdb's handling and not the investigators' own analysis. The sample contains about 11,000 distinct CDR3 sequences, 29% of them found a single time. Approximately 12% of the sample is held by the ten biggest clonotypes.

Notes on this clonotype: Its antigen is currently not known. An end of the junction differs from the germline gene, which may be a read error.

Material for sequencing was CD4+ T cells from blood, cultured in vitro. The chain was built from TRBV6-1 and TRBJ2-2; the D gene assignment is perhaps TRBD1 or TRBD2, with each matching 5 bases. This TCR came from a human donor in good health. The sequenced DNA: TGTGCCAGCAGGCGCTATCCGGGGCACGCGATTTTT. Translation gives CASRRYPGHAIF.